The 15 T cell receptor beta chains presented below share a single source sample, sequenced in a study. In TCRdb, the 5' RACE reads were re-called with MiXCR into one record per CDR3 protein. The sample gives about 1,300 distinct CDR3 sequences, about 7% of which show up once; less than 15% is in the top ten. Sequencing was carried out using central memory T cells from blood PBMCs. Subset meaning: central memory CD4+ T cells. The source is a male donor with HIV.

The chain employs TRBV15 and TRBJ1-4; 7 bases are shared with TRBD1. The J segment lost 0 bases and the V segment lost 1 base, leaving 11 bases of the junction unmatched. Germline V gene data show CDR1 as LNHNV and CDR2 as YYDKDF (reference sequence). CDR3 size: 19 residues. Written as DNA, the CDR3 is TGTGCCACCAGCAGAGGGACAGGCTTACCTTTTGCAACTAATGAAAAACTGTTTTTT. It codes for CATSRGTGLPFATNEKLFF.

This clonotype was counted only a few times. The gene calls are TRBV15 and TRBJ1-3; no reliable D call. Per the germline V gene, CDR1 is LNHNV and CDR2 is YYDKDF (reference sequence). V gave up 1 base and J gave up 0 bases, with 13 bases separating them. This CDR3 has 17 amino acids. Here the CDR3 reads CATSRGANTISGNTIYF. The DNA for the CDR3 is TGTGCCACCAGCAGAGGAGCAAACACTATCTCTGGAAACACCATATATTTT.

This clonotype was counted a few times. V is TRBV14 and J is TRBJ2-2, with 7 bases identical to TRBD2. Germline CDR1 SGHDN, CDR2 FVKESK. Trimming at V came to 4 bases and at J to 4 bases, leaving 9 bases not matched to a gene. This CDR3 has 16 residues. The DNA for the CDR3 is TGTGCCAGCAGCCTCCCCGGGACTACCCGCACCGGGGAGCTGTTTTTT. Encoded protein: CASSLPGTTRTGELFF.

This clonotype is medium-sized. V is TRBV12-3 or TRBV12-4 and J is TRBJ2-7, with a tentative D call TRBD2 (5 bases). The CDR3 loop spans 14 amino acids. Trimming stripped 7 bases from V and 1 base from J, with 14 bases between. The CDR3 DNA reads TGTGCCAGCACCCAACGGGGTATATCCTACGAGCAGTACTTC. Translating it yields CASTQRGISYEQYF.

By share, this clonotype ranks as large. The chain joins TRBV12-2 to TRBJ1-1. TRBV12-2 is assigned pseudogene status. The CDR3 covers 12 residues. In DNA form, the CDR3 reads TGTGCAAGTCGCAACTCGGAGGCTGAAGCTTTCTTT. This codes for CASRNSEAEAFF.

To note about this clonotype: A clone one base away is much larger, so this may be a read error. This sequence joins TRBV15 and TRBJ1-2, with no clear D. Looked up from germline, CDR1 is LNHNV and CDR2 is YYDKDF (reference sequence). The CDR3 runs to 14 residues. The CDR3, as DNA: TGTACCACCAGCAGAGATATGTTCAACTATGGCTACACCTTC. It yields the protein CTTSRDMFNYGYTF. The full variable domain, completed using reference TRBV15 and TRBJ1-2, is DAMVIQNPRYQVTQFGKPVTLSCSQTLNHNVMYWYQQKSSQAPKLLFHYYDKDFNNEADTPDNFQSRRPNTSFCFLDIRSPGLGDTAMYLCTTSRDMFNYGYTFGSGTRLTVV.

This clonotype counts as large. J is TRBJ2-1 and V is TRBV7-3, with TRBD1 matching 7 bases. Germline V gene data show CDR1 as SGHTA and CDR2 as FQGTGA. The CDR3 extends over 12 amino acids. Trimming removed 5 bases from V and 7 bases from J; junction bases left unmatched: 2. For the CDR3, the DNA is TGTGCCAGCAGCCAGACAGGGAATGAGCAGTTCTTC. Translating it yields CASSQTGNEQFF.

By share, this clonotype counts as medium-sized. The chain is built from TRBV6-5 and TRBJ2-1, with D tentatively TRBD1 (5 bases). The V gene's germline CDR1 is MNHEY and CDR2 SVGAGI. The CDR3 has 19 amino acids. The V gene lost 0 bases and the J gene lost 7 bases, with 25 bases spanning the gap. The chain's CDR3 is CASSYSAGRKGKSTNEQFF. DNA of the CDR3: TGTGCCAGCAGTTACTCCGCCGGGCGTAAGGGGAAGTCTACGAATGAGCAGTTCTTC.

In regard to this clonotype: Possible read error: a much larger clone is one base away. This chain uses TRBV29-1 with TRBJ2-3; D might be TRBD1 (6 bases). This CDR3 spans 12 amino acids. CDR1 is SQVTM and CDR2 is ANQGSEA in the germline V gene. CDR3 sequence (DNA): TGCAGCGTCTGGACAGACTCAGATAGGCAGTATTTT. Its translation is CSVWTDSDRQYF.

This clonotype qualifies as large. V is TRBV6-5 and J is TRBJ1-6, with a weak D call TRBD1 (6 bases). The CDR3 has 14 residues. V lost 5 bases to trimming and J lost 6 bases, with 11 bases between them. Per germline, CDR1 MNHEY and CDR2 SVGAGI. DNA for the CDR3: TGTGCCAGCAGTCCGGGACAACCTAATTCACCCCTCCACTTT. Residues: CASSPGQPNSPLHF.

In this sample, this clonotype is medium-sized (0.01 to 0.1%). The chain recombines TRBV6-5 with TRBJ2-7; D unclear. The CDR3 totals 14 residues. The V and J ends lost 2 bases and 2 bases respectively, with 10 bases between them. Germline CDR1 is MNHEY and CDR2 is SVGAGI. The DNA for the CDR3 is TGTGCCAGCAGTTACAACGCGGCAGCCTACGAGCAGTACTTC. Translated, it gives CASSYNAAAYEQYF.

This clonotype was seen a handful of times. The chain combines TRBV24-1 with TRBJ1-5; the match to TRBD1 covers 7 bases. There are 14 residues in the CDR3. With 4 bases clipped from V and 7 bases from J, the junction kept 6 bases outside the gene matches. Germline CDR1 KGHDR, CDR2 SFDVKD. CDR3 coding DNA: TGTGCCACCAGTGACCCGACAGGGACACAGCCCCAGCATTTT. Translating it yields CATSDPTGTQPQHF.

The chain carries TRBV6-5 and TRBJ2-7; unclear D gene. The CDR3 covers 13 residues. Germline V lookup: CDR1 MNHEY, CDR2 SVGAGI. The germline V and J ends were trimmed by 2 bases and 3 bases, with 8 bases remaining between them. The CDR3 DNA is TGTGCCAGCAGTTACCTTCCGGGCTACGAGCAGTACTTC. It is translated as CASSYLPGYEQYF.

Remarks on this clonotype: The junction and the germline gene differ at one end; a read error may be behind it. The chain recombines TRBV13 with TRBJ2-6, with D perhaps given as TRBD1 or TRBD2 (6 bases each). Germline CDR1 and CDR2: PRHDT and FYEKMQ (reference sequence). The CDR3 consists of 13 residues. The CDR3 coding sequence is TGTGCCAGCAGCTTAAGGGGGGCCAACGTCCCGACTTTC. It specifies CASSLRGANVPTF.

This clonotype was detected only a few times. This chain connects TRBV6-5 to TRBJ1-5; TRBD1 is a possible D gene (5 bases). The CDR3 is 14 residues long. V lost 0 bases, J lost 10 bases, and 13 bases lay in between. Per germline, CDR1 MNHEY and CDR2 SVGAGI. CDR3: CASSYSADWGPQHF. In nucleotides, the CDR3 is TGTGCCAGCAGTTACTCCGCGGATTGGGGCCCCCAGCATTTT.